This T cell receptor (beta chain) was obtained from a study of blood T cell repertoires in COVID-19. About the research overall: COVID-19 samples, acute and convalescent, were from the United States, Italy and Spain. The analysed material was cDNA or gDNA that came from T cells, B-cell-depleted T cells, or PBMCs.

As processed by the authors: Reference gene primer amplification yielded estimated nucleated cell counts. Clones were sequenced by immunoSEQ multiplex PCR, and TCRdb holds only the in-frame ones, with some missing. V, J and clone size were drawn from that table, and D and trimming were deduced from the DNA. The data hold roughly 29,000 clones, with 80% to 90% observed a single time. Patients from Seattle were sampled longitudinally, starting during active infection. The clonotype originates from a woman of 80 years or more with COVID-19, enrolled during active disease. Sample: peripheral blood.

CDR3 residues: CASSETGLGETQYF. The CDR3 DNA follows: TGTGCCAGCAGTGAAACAGGGTTGGGGGAGACCCAGTACTTC. The J gene is TRBJ2-5, the V gene TRBV2; D is perhaps TRBD1 (6 bases). With 2 bases removed from V and 5 bases from J, the gap between germline ends came to 12 bases. CDR1 is SNHLY, CDR2 FYNNEI, per germline. This CDR3 has 14 residues.